A selection of T cell receptor beta chains follows, all from one sample in a study of T-cell reconstitution after alpha-beta-depleted transplantation in children. One entry per CDR3 protein, called by TCRdb with MiXCR from the PCR reads. The sample consists of almost 250,000 distinct CDR3 sequences, about 23% of them appearing once. Sequencing was performed on PBMCs, taken before TCRalphabeta/CD19-depleted stem cell transplant. Receptors were obtained from a girl aged 2 to 9 with Fanconi anemia, due to receive a stem cell transplant. CDR3s include the opening cysteine and the closing phenylalanine or tryptophan. The order of the fields is clone size, D gene, J gene, V gene, CDR3 protein, CDR3 DNA. D genes are given only for firm matches. Size values are once, few and many counts, or a class for expanded clones, and some rows have none.

abundance: many
d_gene: TRBD2
j_gene: TRBJ2-3
v_gene: TRBV29-1
CDR3aa: CSVCRLAGDITDTQYF
CDR3nt: TGCAGCGTTTGTCGACTAGCGGGAGACATAACAGATACGCAGTATTTT

abundance: few
d_gene: NA
j_gene: TRBJ2-1
v_gene: TRBV30
CDR3aa: CAWSVQLMGQFF
CDR3nt: TGTGCCTGGAGTGTACAGCTAATGGGGCAGTTCTTC

abundance: NA
d_gene: NA
j_gene: TRBJ2-1
v_gene: TRBV6-5
CDR3aa: CASSSSGVGNNEQFF
CDR3nt: TGTGCCAGCAGTTCCTCTGGAGTTGGGAACAATGAGCAGTTCTTC

abundance: few
d_gene: TRBD2
j_gene: TRBJ2-3
v_gene: TRBV28
CDR3aa: CASQKLAEFTDTQYF
CDR3nt: TGTGCCAGCCAAAAACTAGCGGAATTCACAGATACGCAGTATTTT

abundance: many
d_gene: NA
j_gene: TRBJ1-1
v_gene: TRBV29-1
CDR3aa: CSFFPGENTEAFF
CDR3nt: TGCAGCTTCTTTCCGGGAGAGAACACTGAAGCTTTCTTT

abundance: many
d_gene: TRBD1
j_gene: TRBJ2-2
v_gene: TRBV5-1
CDR3aa: CASSLGQGDGELFF
CDR3nt: TGCGCCAGCAGCTTGGGACAGGGGGACGGGGAGCTGTTTTTT

abundance: few
d_gene: NA
j_gene: TRBJ2-1
v_gene: TRBV12-3/TRBV12-4
CDR3aa: CASKEARTEQFF
CDR3nt: TGTGCCAGCAAGGAAGCCCGGACAGAGCAGTTCTTC

abundance: many
d_gene: TRBD2
j_gene: TRBJ2-1
v_gene: TRBV12-3/TRBV12-4
CDR3aa: CASSEGLSTGEQFF
CDR3nt: TGTGCCAGCAGTGAGGGACTAAGCACGGGGGAGCAGTTCTTC

abundance: many
d_gene: TRBD2
j_gene: TRBJ2-3
v_gene: TRBV2
CDR3aa: CASSEGTSGRRSDTQYF
CDR3nt: TGTGCCAGCAGTGAGGGGACTAGCGGGAGAAGGTCAGATACGCAGTATTTT

abundance: many
d_gene: TRBD2
j_gene: TRBJ2-5
v_gene: TRBV9
CDR3aa: CASSVGGGSVQETQYF
CDR3nt: TGTGCCAGCAGCGTAGGGGGCGGGAGTGTACAAGAGACCCAGTACTTC

abundance: few
d_gene: NA
j_gene: TRBJ1-4
v_gene: TRBV29-1
CDR3aa: CSVEDQQVREKLFF
CDR3nt: TGCAGCGTTGAAGATCAACAGGTCCGTGAAAAACTGTTTTTT

abundance: many
d_gene: NA
j_gene: TRBJ2-7
v_gene: TRBV18
CDR3aa: CASSPDERDEQYF
CDR3nt: TGTGCCAGCTCACCTGACGAGAGGGACGAGCAGTACTTC

abundance: many
d_gene: NA
j_gene: TRBJ2-1
v_gene: TRBV12-3/TRBV12-4
CDR3aa: CASSLRGLEGINEQFF
CDR3nt: TGTGCCAGCAGTTTAAGGGGCCTTGAGGGTATAAATGAGCAGTTCTTC

abundance: many
d_gene: NA
j_gene: TRBJ2-3
v_gene: TRBV25-1
CDR3aa: CASSESQIQGLTDTQYF
CDR3nt: TGTGCCAGCAGTGAATCCCAGATACAGGGCCTCACAGATACGCAGTATTTT

abundance: NA
d_gene: NA
j_gene: TRBJ1-4
v_gene: TRBV28
CDR3aa: CASSLPWGAEEEKLFF
CDR3nt: TGTGCCAGCAGTTTGCCTTGGGGGGCCGAGGAAGAAAAACTGTTTTTT

abundance: many
d_gene: NA
j_gene: TRBJ2-7
v_gene: TRBV28
CDR3aa: CASSLKDGLFYEQYF
CDR3nt: TGTGCCAGCAGTTTAAAGGACGGGTTATTCTACGAGCAGTACTTC

abundance: NA
d_gene: NA
j_gene: TRBJ2-7
v_gene: TRBV20-1
CDR3aa: CSADRTDLSYEQYF
CDR3nt: TGCAGTGCGGATCGGACAGATCTTTCCTACGAGCAGTACTTC

abundance: NA
d_gene: TRBD2
j_gene: TRBJ2-7
v_gene: TRBV29-1
CDR3aa: CSVHGGSSYEQYF
CDR3nt: TGCAGCGTTCATGGCGGGAGCTCCTACGAGCAGTACTTC

abundance: NA
d_gene: NA
j_gene: TRBJ2-7
v_gene: TRBV21-1
CDR3aa: CASSKETHIPPGRLPCYEQYF
CDR3nt: TGTGCCAGCAGCAAAGAAACACACATCCCACCGGGACGCCTACCTTGCTACGAGCAGTACTTC

abundance: NA
d_gene: NA
j_gene: TRBJ2-7
v_gene: TRBV5-1
CDR3aa: CASSFTPTQQYF
CDR3nt: TGCGCCAGCAGCTTCACCCCGACTCAGCAGTACTTC

abundance: NA
d_gene: TRBD1
j_gene: TRBJ1-2
v_gene: TRBV28
CDR3aa: CASSVFTGVYGYTF
CDR3nt: TGTGCCAGCAGTGTGTTTACAGGGGTCTATGGCTACACCTTC

abundance: many
d_gene: NA
j_gene: TRBJ2-7
v_gene: TRBV27
CDR3aa: CASRFQGLGEQYF
CDR3nt: TGTGCCAGCAGATTCCAAGGGTTAGGCGAGCAGTACTTC

abundance: NA
d_gene: TRBD2
j_gene: TRBJ2-3
v_gene: TRBV29-1
CDR3aa: CSVHGEASGLTDTQYF
CDR3nt: TGCAGCGTTCACGGGGAGGCTAGCGGGCTTACAGATACGCAGTATTTT

abundance: few
d_gene: NA
j_gene: TRBJ2-1
v_gene: TRBV20-1
CDR3aa: CSAPRGPYNEQFF
CDR3nt: TGCAGTGCTCCCCGGGGGCCATACAATGAGCAGTTCTTC

abundance: many
d_gene: NA
j_gene: TRBJ2-7
v_gene: TRBV29-1
CDR3aa: CSVGGRGNSYEQYF
CDR3nt: TGCAGCGTTGGGGGCAGGGGAAACTCCTACGAGCAGTACTTC

abundance: many
d_gene: NA
j_gene: TRBJ2-3
v_gene: TRBV6-1
CDR3aa: CASSETYAFTDTQYF
CDR3nt: TGTGCCAGCAGTGAAACCTACGCCTTCACAGATACGCAGTATTTT

abundance: few
d_gene: TRBD2
j_gene: TRBJ2-3
v_gene: TRBV28
CDR3aa: CASTLKGGLAGVDTQYF
CDR3nt: TGTGCCAGCACCCTAAAGGGCGGACTAGCGGGAGTTGATACGCAGTATTTT

abundance: NA
d_gene: TRBD2
j_gene: TRBJ2-1
v_gene: TRBV29-1
CDR3aa: CSVSLSGGPSYNEQFF
CDR3nt: TGCAGCGTTAGTTTGTCGGGGGGGCCTTCCTACAATGAGCAGTTCTTC

abundance: few
d_gene: NA
j_gene: TRBJ2-1
v_gene: TRBV7-2
CDR3aa: CASSSKRGGSSYNEQFF
CDR3nt: TGTGCCAGCAGCTCAAAACGAGGGGGAAGCTCCTACAATGAGCAGTTCTTC

abundance: many
d_gene: NA
j_gene: TRBJ2-3
v_gene: TRBV7-2
CDR3aa: CASSSRGVTDTQYF
CDR3nt: TGTGCCAGCAGCTCCCGGGGCGTCACAGATACGCAGTATTTT

abundance: NA
d_gene: NA
j_gene: TRBJ2-2
v_gene: TRBV29-1
CDR3aa: CSVELDYQNTGELFF
CDR3nt: TGCAGCGTTGAACTGGACTACCAGAACACCGGGGAGCTGTTTTTT

abundance: many
d_gene: NA
j_gene: TRBJ2-7
v_gene: TRBV12-3/TRBV12-4
CDR3aa: CASSVGLDISYEQYF
CDR3nt: TGTGCCAGCAGCGTAGGCTTGGATATTAGCTACGAGCAGTACTTC

abundance: many
d_gene: NA
j_gene: TRBJ2-1
v_gene: TRBV20-1
CDR3aa: CIGAFNNEQFF
CDR3nt: TGCATTGGAGCATTTAACAATGAGCAGTTCTTC

abundance: NA
d_gene: TRBD1
j_gene: TRBJ1-1
v_gene: TRBV10-3
CDR3aa: CAISEGAMNTEAFF
CDR3nt: TGTGCCATCAGCGAGGGGGCCATGAACACTGAAGCTTTCTTT

abundance: NA
d_gene: NA
j_gene: TRBJ2-3
v_gene: TRBV4-2
CDR3aa: CASSPAERGAGGADTQYF
CDR3nt: TGTGCCAGCAGCCCCGCCGAAAGGGGGGCCGGAGGGGCGGATACGCAGTATTTT

abundance: NA
d_gene: TRBD2
j_gene: TRBJ2-3
v_gene: TRBV12-3/TRBV12-4
CDR3aa: CASNKGTSRTDTQYF
CDR3nt: TGTGCCAGCAACAAAGGGACTAGCCGCACAGATACGCAGTATTTT

abundance: many
d_gene: TRBD2
j_gene: TRBJ2-3
v_gene: TRBV24-1
CDR3aa: CATSDLSGRDTQYF
CDR3nt: TGTGCCACCAGTGATTTGAGCGGGAGAGATACGCAGTATTTT

abundance: NA
d_gene: TRBD1
j_gene: TRBJ2-7
v_gene: TRBV29-1
CDR3aa: CSVENQGARSYEQYF
CDR3nt: TGCAGCGTTGAAAATCAGGGGGCGCGGTCCTACGAGCAGTACTTC

abundance: NA
d_gene: NA
j_gene: TRBJ1-5
v_gene: TRBV12-3/TRBV12-4
CDR3aa: CASSFGRNQPQHF
CDR3nt: TGTGCCAGCAGTTTTGGTCGAAATCAGCCCCAGCATTTT